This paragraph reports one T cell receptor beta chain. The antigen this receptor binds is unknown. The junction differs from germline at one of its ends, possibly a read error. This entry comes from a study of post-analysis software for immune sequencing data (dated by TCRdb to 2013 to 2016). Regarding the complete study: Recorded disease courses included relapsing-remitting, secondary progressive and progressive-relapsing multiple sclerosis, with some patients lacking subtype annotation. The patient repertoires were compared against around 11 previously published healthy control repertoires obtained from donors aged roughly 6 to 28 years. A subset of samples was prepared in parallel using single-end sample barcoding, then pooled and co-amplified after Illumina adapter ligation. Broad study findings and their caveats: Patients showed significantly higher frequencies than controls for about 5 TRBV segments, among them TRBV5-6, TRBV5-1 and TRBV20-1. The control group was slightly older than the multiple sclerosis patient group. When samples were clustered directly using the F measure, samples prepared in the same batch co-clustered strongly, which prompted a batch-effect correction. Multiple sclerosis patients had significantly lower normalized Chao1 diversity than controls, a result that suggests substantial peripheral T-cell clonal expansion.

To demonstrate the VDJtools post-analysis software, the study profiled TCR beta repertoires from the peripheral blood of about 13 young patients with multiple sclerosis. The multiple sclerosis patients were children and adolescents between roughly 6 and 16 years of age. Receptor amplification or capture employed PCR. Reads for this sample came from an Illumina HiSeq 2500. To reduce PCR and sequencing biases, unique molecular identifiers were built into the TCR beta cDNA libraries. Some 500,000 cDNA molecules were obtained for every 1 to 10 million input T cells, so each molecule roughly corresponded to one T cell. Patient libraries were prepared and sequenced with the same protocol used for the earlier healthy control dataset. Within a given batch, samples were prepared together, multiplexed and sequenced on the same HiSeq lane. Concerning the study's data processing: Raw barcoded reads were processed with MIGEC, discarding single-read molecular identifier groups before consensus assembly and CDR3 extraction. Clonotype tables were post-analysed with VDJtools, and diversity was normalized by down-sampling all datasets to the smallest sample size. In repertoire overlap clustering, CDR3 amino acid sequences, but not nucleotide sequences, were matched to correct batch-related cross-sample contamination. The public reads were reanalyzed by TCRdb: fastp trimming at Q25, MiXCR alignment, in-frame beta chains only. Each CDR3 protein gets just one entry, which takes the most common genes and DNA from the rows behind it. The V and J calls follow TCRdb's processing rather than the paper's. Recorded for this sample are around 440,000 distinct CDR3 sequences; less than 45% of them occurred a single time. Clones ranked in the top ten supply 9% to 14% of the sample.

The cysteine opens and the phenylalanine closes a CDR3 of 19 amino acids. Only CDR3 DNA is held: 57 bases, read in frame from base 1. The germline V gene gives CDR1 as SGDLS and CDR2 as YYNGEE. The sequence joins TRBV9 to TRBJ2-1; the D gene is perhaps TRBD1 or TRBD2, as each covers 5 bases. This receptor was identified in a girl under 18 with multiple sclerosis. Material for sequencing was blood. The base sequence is TGTGCCAGCAGCGTAGTAGAGGGATTTAACGTGACAGACTACAATGAGCGGTTCTTC. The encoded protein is CASSVVEGFNVTDYNERFF. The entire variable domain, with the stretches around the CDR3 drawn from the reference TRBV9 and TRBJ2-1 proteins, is DSGVTQTPKHLITATGQRVTLRCSPRSGDLSVYWYQQSLDQGLQFLIQYYNGEERAKGNILERFSAQQFPDLHSELNLSSLELGDSALYFCASSVVEGFNVTDYNERFFGPGTRLTVL.